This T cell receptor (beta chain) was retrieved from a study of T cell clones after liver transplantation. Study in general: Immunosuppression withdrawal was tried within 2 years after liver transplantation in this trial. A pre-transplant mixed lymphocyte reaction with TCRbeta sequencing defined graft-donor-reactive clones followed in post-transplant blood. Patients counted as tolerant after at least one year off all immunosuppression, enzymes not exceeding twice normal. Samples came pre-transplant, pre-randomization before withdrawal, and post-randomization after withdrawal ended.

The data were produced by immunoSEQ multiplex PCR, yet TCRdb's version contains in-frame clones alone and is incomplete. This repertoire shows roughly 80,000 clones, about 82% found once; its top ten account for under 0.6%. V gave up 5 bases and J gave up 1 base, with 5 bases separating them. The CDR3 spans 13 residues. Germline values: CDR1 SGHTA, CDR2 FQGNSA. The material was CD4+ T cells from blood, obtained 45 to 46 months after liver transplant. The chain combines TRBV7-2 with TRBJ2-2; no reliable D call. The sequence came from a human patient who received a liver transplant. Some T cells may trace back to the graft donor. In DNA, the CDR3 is TGTGCCAGCAGCGCGTGGAACACCGGGGAGCTGTTTTTT. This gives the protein CASSAWNTGELFF.